A selection of T cell receptor beta chains follows, all from one sample in a study of blood T cell repertoires in COVID-19. Generated by immunoSEQ multiplex PCR, the TCRdb table keeps only in-frame clones and is missing some. The sample contains 100,000 or so clones, roughly 85% of which appear only once. Sequenced material: peripheral blood. The receptors were gathered from a man aged 60-69 years with acute or convalescent COVID-19. Both conserved end residues are part of each CDR3. Each record gives: J gene, clone size, D gene, V gene, CDR3 DNA, CDR3 protein. D genes are given only for firm matches. Some rows have no size entry. The others give once, few or many, or a class for an expanded clone.

>TRBJ1-1|NA|TRBD1|TRBV10-1
TGCGCCAGCAGTCAGTTACAGGGGGCGCCTACTGAAGCTTTCTTT
CASSQLQGAPTEAFF
>TRBJ2-5|NA|TRBD2|TRBV19
TGTGCCAGTAGTATCCAGACTAGCTTAGGAGAGACCCAGTACTTC
CASSIQTSLGETQYF
>TRBJ2-5|NA|TRBD2|TRBV2
TGTGCCAGCAGTGGGGCTAGCGGAGGCCAAGAGACCCAGTACTTC
CASSGASGGQETQYF
>TRBJ2-7|NA|TRBD1|TRBV3-1/TRBV3-2
TGTGCCAGCAGCCCTCGGGACAGGAGCTCCTACGAGCAGTACTTC
CASSPRDRSSYEQYF
>TRBJ2-1|NA|NA|TRBV7-6
TGTGCCAGCAGCTTAGGGGACAATCGTGGGGGCTCCTACAATGAGCAGTTCTTC
CASSLGDNRGGSYNEQFF
>TRBJ2-5|once|NA|TRBV27
TGTGCCAGCAGTAGATTAGAGGGGGGGTACCAAGAGACCCAGTACTTC
CASSRLEGGYQETQYF
>TRBJ2-7|NA|TRBD2|TRBV9
TGTGCCAGCAGCCCCCGGACTAGCGGGGGCTACGAGCAGTACTTC
CASSPRTSGGYEQYF
>TRBJ1-3|NA|NA|TRBV7-3
TGTGCCAGCAGCTTAAATGGCGTAGGAGCTGGAAACACCATATATTTT
CASSLNGVGAGNTIYF
>TRBJ2-1|few|NA|TRBV11-2
TGTGCCAGCAGCTTAAGTTCTAGCCCCAATGAGCAGTTCTTC
CASSLSSSPNEQFF
>TRBJ2-2|NA|NA|TRBV6-5
TGTGCCAGCAGTTCCTCCCCCGACAGGAACACCGGGGAGCTGTTTTTT
CASSSSPDRNTGELFF
>TRBJ2-1|NA|TRBD1|TRBV7-2
TGTGCCAGCAGCTTAGCGAGGGGGCCCTTAGCCCGGGATGAGCAGTTCTTC
CASSLARGPLARDEQFF
>TRBJ2-3|NA|NA|TRBV27
TGTGCCAGCAGTTTGAGGGAACGGGATACGCAGTATTTT
CASSLRERDTQYF
>TRBJ2-5|NA|TRBD2|TRBV30
TGTGCCTGGAGGACTAGCGCCGGGGGGGCCCAGTACTTC
CAWRTSAGGAQYF
>TRBJ2-7|NA|TRBD1|TRBV2
TGTGCCAGCCTCTGGGGACAGGGTTCCTACGAGCAGTACTTC
CASLWGQGSYEQYF
>TRBJ2-2|NA|TRBD2|TRBV18
TGTGCCAGCTCACCTCTCCTAGCGGGGGATGCCGGGGAGCTGTTTTTT
CASSPLLAGDAGELFF
>TRBJ2-2|NA|NA|TRBV6-5
TGTGCCAGCAGTTACCAACCACCGGGAACCGGGGAGCTGTTTTTT
CASSYQPPGTGELFF
>TRBJ2-5|once|NA|TRBV9
TGTGCCAGCAGCGTCGGGACACTGGAGACCCAGTACTTC
CASSVGTLETQYF
>TRBJ1-4|NA|TRBD1|TRBV7-2
TGTGCCAGCAGCGGCCGACAGGGCCGAACTACTGCAACTAATGAAAAACTGTTTTTT
CASSGRQGRTTATNEKLFF
>TRBJ1-4|NA|TRBD1|TRBV4-2
TGTGCCAGCAGCCAAGAGGGACAGGGTGATGAAAAACTGTTTTTT
CASSQEGQGDEKLFF
>TRBJ2-6|NA|NA|TRBV3-1/TRBV3-2
TGTGCCAGCAGCCAAGGAACCCGACTAGTTGGGGCCAACGTCCTGACTTTC
CASSQGTRLVGANVLTF
>TRBJ2-1|NA|TRBD2|TRBV4-2
TGTGCCAGCAGCCAATCCGGGACTAGCAGTTACAATGAGCAGTTCTTC
CASSQSGTSSYNEQFF
>TRBJ1-5|few|NA|TRBV5-8
TGTGCCAGCAGCCCTCGTGTCAGGGCCAATCAGCCCCAGCATTTT
CASSPRVRANQPQHF
>TRBJ1-2|NA|TRBD1|TRBV5-1
TGCGCCAGCAGCTTCACAGGGGGCGGTAACAGTGGCTACACCTTC
CASSFTGGGNSGYTF
>TRBJ2-1|NA|NA|TRBV5-1
TGCGCCAGCAGCTCGGCAGGCAGCTACAATGAGCAGTTCTTC
CASSSAGSYNEQFF
>TRBJ2-3|NA|TRBD2|TRBV5-1
TGCGCCAGCAGATTAGCGGGGCCTAGCACAGATACGCAGTATTTT
CASRLAGPSTDTQYF
>TRBJ1-4|NA|TRBD1|TRBV25-1
TGTGCCAGCACAGGGGGAGTTAATGAAAAACTGTTTTTT
CASTGGVNEKLFF
>TRBJ2-5|NA|TRBD2|TRBV5-4
TGTGCCAGCAGCCCTAGCGGGGGGTGGGAAGAGACCCAGTACTTC
CASSPSGGWEETQYF
>TRBJ2-1|NA|NA|TRBV9
TGTGCCAGCAGCGTAGCGGGATCCGATGAGCAGTTCTTC
CASSVAGSDEQFF
>TRBJ1-1|few|NA|TRBV30
TGTGCCTGGAGTCGGACGCGGGCCACTGAAGCTTTCTTT
CAWSRTRATEAFF
>TRBJ1-1|NA|NA|TRBV20-1
TGCAGTGCTAGGGACAGCCCTGAAGCTTTCTTT
CSARDSPEAFF
>TRBJ2-1|NA|TRBD2|TRBV3-1/TRBV3-2
TGTGCCAGCAGCCAAGGGACTAGCGGCAACAATGAGCAGTTCTTC
CASSQGTSGNNEQFF
>TRBJ2-5|few|TRBD1|TRBV11-2
TGTGCCAGCAGCCTAAGGGACAGTTTGTACCAAGAGACCCAGTACTTC
CASSLRDSLYQETQYF
>TRBJ2-1|NA|NA|TRBV29-1
TGCAGCGCCGTGGGGAGCAGTGGGTCCTACAATGAGCAGTTCTTC
CSAVGSSGSYNEQFF
>TRBJ2-1|NA|TRBD2|TRBV15
TGTGCCACCAGCAGGGGACTAGCGTTTTACAATGAGCAGTTCTTC
CATSRGLAFYNEQFF
>TRBJ1-5|NA|NA|TRBV19
TGTGCCAGTAGTATAGATCAGTTGGGGGCCGGCAATCAGCCCCAGCATTTT
CASSIDQLGAGNQPQHF
>TRBJ1-5|NA|TRBD1|TRBV6-5
TGTGCCAGCAGAACCCGGGACAGGGCTAATCAGCCCCAGCATTTT
CASRTRDRANQPQHF
>TRBJ1-6|NA|NA|TRBV27
TGTGCCAGCAGGTCAGGGGCGTTAAATTCACCCCTCCACTTT
CASRSGALNSPLHF
>TRBJ1-1|NA|NA|TRBV6-5
TGTGCCAGCCAAAGGGGAGGACTGGACACTGAAGCTTTCTTT
CASQRGGLDTEAFF
>TRBJ1-1|NA|NA|TRBV9
TGTGCCAGCAGCCCTACGACAGTAACTGTGAAGCGTTTCTTT
CASSPTTVTVKRFF
>TRBJ2-3|NA|NA|TRBV11-2
TGTGCCAGCAGAAGGTGGGGGGGGCAAGATACGCAGTATTTT
CASRRWGGQDTQYF
>TRBJ1-5|few|NA|TRBV27
TGTGCCAGCAGTTCCCAAAATCAGCCCCAGCATTTT
CASSSQNQPQHF
>TRBJ2-7|NA|TRBD1|TRBV7-2
TGTGCCAGCAGCTTATCCGGACAGGGGGGGCTCGAGCAGTACTTC
CASSLSGQGGLEQYF
>TRBJ1-5|once|TRBD1|TRBV6-1
TGTGCCAGCAGTGAACTTAGGGGGACAGGGGTTTTCTATCAGCCCCAGCATTTT
CASSELRGTGVFYQPQHF
>TRBJ1-1|NA|NA|TRBV5-8
TGTGCCAGCAGCTCCTCAGGGTTTTTACGGGCTTTCTTT
CASSSSGFLRAFF